These T cell receptor beta chains were read from a single sample in a study of T cell responses to AZD1222 COVID-19 vaccine. The protocol was immunoSEQ multiplex PCR, while the TCRdb copy is restricted to in-frame clones and leaves out a portion. The data contain some 98,000 clones, roughly 90% of them singletons. The sample here was peripheral blood, taken 28 days after the second AZD1222 dose. The receptors were sampled from an adult who received the AZD1222 COVID-19 vaccine. Both conserved end residues are part of each CDR3. The D gene is left open where the match is weak. Only some rows state a clone size, as once, few, many or a class for expanded clones.

CASSIAGQAGVEAFF,TGTGCCAGTAGTATCGCGGGACAGGCCGGGGTTGAAGCTTTCTTT,TRBV19,TRBJ1-1,TRBD1,once
CASSLSQGASYNEQFF,TGCGCCAGCAGCCTTTCACAGGGGGCTTCCTACAATGAGCAGTTCTTC,TRBV4-1,TRBJ2-1,TRBD1,NA
CASSTKSIAGHSYNEQFF,TGTGCCAGTAGTACTAAATCTATAGCGGGGCACTCCTACAATGAGCAGTTCTTC,TRBV19,TRBJ2-1,TRBD2,NA
CASSPPLPGSAGELFF,TGTGCCAGCTCACCACCGTTGCCGGGATCCGCCGGGGAGCTGTTTTTT,TRBV18,TRBJ2-2,NA,NA
CASSRLSGTEHEKLFF,TGTGCCAGCAGCAGGCTGTCCGGGACTGAGCATGAAAAACTGTTTTTT,TRBV5-6,TRBJ1-4,NA,few
CASSDSMDSNEQFF,TGTGCCAGCAGTGACTCGATGGACAGCAATGAGCAGTTCTTC,TRBV6-4,TRBJ2-1,NA,once
CASSFSGGVNEKLFF,TGTGCCAGCAGTTTCTCAGGGGGAGTTAATGAAAAACTGTTTTTT,TRBV28,TRBJ1-4,TRBD1,NA
CASSSGPLPGNTIYF,TGTGCCAGCAGCTCAGGCCCCCTCCCCGGAAACACCATATATTTT,TRBV28,TRBJ1-3,NA,NA
CASSPPLSFQGYTF,TGTGCCAGTAGTCCCCCGTTGAGCTTCCAGGGCTACACCTTC,TRBV19,TRBJ1-2,NA,NA
CASSSGQGRVEQYF,TGTGCCAGCAGCTCTGGACAGGGTAGGGTCGAGCAGTACTTC,TRBV11-2,TRBJ2-7,TRBD1,NA
CAINFGGNYGYTF,TGTGCCATCAATTTCGGCGGCAACTATGGCTACACCTTC,TRBV10-3,TRBJ1-2,NA,NA
CASGRGGNTYYEQYF,TGTGCCAGCGGCAGGGGAGGGAACACATACTACGAGCAGTACTTC,TRBV28,TRBJ2-7,NA,NA
CASSPGLAAVEQYF,TGTGCCAGCAGCCCGGGACTAGCGGCCGTCGAGCAGTACTTC,TRBV3-1/TRBV3-2,TRBJ2-7,TRBD2,NA
CSAASNTEAFF,TGCAGCGCTGCGTCGAACACTGAAGCTTTCTTT,TRBV29-1,TRBJ1-1,NA,few
CASSLGSLSNQPQHF,TGCGCCAGCAGCCTCGGGTCACTTAGCAATCAGCCCCAGCATTTT,TRBV5-1,TRBJ1-5,NA,once
CASSLVGGYSGNTIYF,TGTGCCAGCAGCTTAGTCGGCGGTTACTCTGGAAACACCATATATTTT,TRBV5-5,TRBJ1-3,NA,NA
CASSTGQGNTEAFF,TGCGCCAGCAGCACGGGACAGGGGAATACTGAAGCTTTCTTT,TRBV5-1,TRBJ1-1,TRBD1,NA
CATSRDFETQYF,TGTGCCACCAGCAGGGACTTTGAGACCCAGTACTTC,TRBV15,TRBJ2-5,NA,NA
CASSELGVNTGELFF,TGTGCCAGCAGTGAACTAGGGGTCAACACCGGGGAGCTGTTTTTT,TRBV2,TRBJ2-2,NA,NA
CASSPTGHSNQPQHF,TGCGCCAGCAGCCCTACGGGGCATAGCAATCAGCCCCAGCATTTT,TRBV4-1,TRBJ1-5,NA,NA
CASSPRLADAYNEQFF,TGTGCCAGCAGTCCTCGACTAGCGGATGCCTACAATGAGCAGTTCTTC,TRBV5-6,TRBJ2-1,TRBD2,NA
CASSRLAGNYEQYF,TGTGCCAGCAGTCGACTAGCGGGAAACTACGAGCAGTACTTC,TRBV6-2/TRBV6-3,TRBJ2-7,TRBD2,once
CASSSPGQGDYEQYF,TGTGCCAGCAGTTCTCCGGGACAGGGGGACTACGAGCAGTACTTC,TRBV11-3,TRBJ2-7,TRBD1,NA
CASSGRTSGDYEQYF,TGTGCCAGTAGTGGGCGGACTAGCGGTGACTACGAGCAGTACTTC,TRBV19,TRBJ2-7,TRBD2,once
CASSQDISSGNTIYF,TGTGCCAGCAGCCAAGACATAAGCTCTGGAAACACCATATATTTT,TRBV3-1/TRBV3-2,TRBJ1-3,NA,NA
CASSLQSSYEQYF,TGTGCCAGCAGCCTACAGAGCTCCTACGAGCAGTACTTC,TRBV27,TRBJ2-7,NA,once
CASSLGSYRSEAFF,TGCGCCAGCAGCTTAGGAAGCTACAGATCTGAAGCTTTCTTT,TRBV5-1,TRBJ1-1,NA,NA
CSASVGSTVGTDTQYF,TGCAGTGCTAGTGTAGGGTCTACGGTGGGCACAGATACGCAGTATTTT,TRBV20-1,TRBJ2-3,NA,NA
CAISESQGAADTQYF,TGTGCCATCAGTGAAAGCCAGGGGGCCGCAGATACGCAGTATTTT,TRBV10-3,TRBJ2-3,TRBD1,NA
CASSLVAGLSSYEQYF,TGTGCCAGCAGCTTAGTCGCGGGACTCAGCTCCTACGAGCAGTACTTC,TRBV7-6,TRBJ2-7,NA,NA
CASSPQGSEQYF,TGTGCCAGCAGCCCTCAGGGGAGCGAGCAGTACTTC,TRBV3-1/TRBV3-2,TRBJ2-7,NA,NA
CASSPSSYNEQFF,TGTGCCAGCTCACCGTCCTCCTACAATGAGCAGTTCTTC,TRBV18,TRBJ2-1,NA,NA
CASSRKTAMNTEAFF,TGCGCCAGCAGCAGAAAAACAGCCATGAACACTGAAGCTTTCTTT,TRBV5-1,TRBJ1-1,NA,NA
CASSIPGYNEQFF,TGTGCCAGTAGTATACCGGGCTACAATGAGCAGTTCTTC,TRBV19,TRBJ2-1,NA,NA
CASSPLAGGPNTGELFF,TGTGCCAGCAGCCCCCTAGCGGGAGGACCGAACACCGGGGAGCTGTTTTTT,TRBV7-3,TRBJ2-2,TRBD2,NA
CASSPGGGRFEQYF,TGCGCCAGCAGCCCCGGGGGGGGGCGCTTCGAGCAGTACTTC,TRBV5-1,TRBJ2-7,TRBD2,NA
CASSLDGNNEQFF,TGTGCCAGCAGCTTAGACGGAAACAATGAGCAGTTCTTC,TRBV11-2,TRBJ2-1,NA,NA
CASSQAPRVDGYTF,TGTGCCAGCAGCCAAGCCCCCAGAGTAGATGGCTACACCTTC,TRBV3-1/TRBV3-2,TRBJ1-2,NA,once
CASSGLVGTGELFF,TGCGCCAGCAGTGGGCTAGTTGGCACCGGGGAGCTGTTTTTT,TRBV10-2,TRBJ2-2,NA,NA
CASKTIRSSEAFF,TGTGCCAGCAAGACCATAAGGTCATCTGAAGCTTTCTTT,TRBV19,TRBJ1-1,NA,NA
CASSQVPTGAGNTIYF,TGTGCCAGCAGCCAGGTTCCGACAGGGGCTGGAAACACCATATATTTT,TRBV3-1/TRBV3-2,TRBJ1-3,TRBD1,NA
CASGWGGTLTEAFF,TGTGCTAGTGGTTGGGGTGGGACGTTGACTGAAGCTTTCTTT,TRBV12-5,TRBJ1-1,NA,NA
CASSGQGVGNQPQHF,TGTGCCAGCAGCGGACAGGGAGTGGGCAATCAGCCCCAGCATTTT,TRBV2,TRBJ1-5,TRBD1,NA
CASSPLLAGGPVEQFF,TGTGCCAGCTCACCACTACTAGCGGGAGGGCCGGTTGAGCAGTTCTTC,TRBV18,TRBJ2-1,TRBD2,NA
CASSQELGLAGGPGYTQYF,TGTGCCAGCAGCCAAGAATTGGGGCTAGCGGGAGGGCCCGGGTATACGCAGTATTTT,TRBV3-1/TRBV3-2,TRBJ2-3,TRBD2,NA
CATSLDRGLGEAFF,TGTGCCACCAGCCTGGACAGGGGGCTGGGTGAAGCTTTCTTT,TRBV15,TRBJ1-1,TRBD1,NA
CASSLNYDGVSGYTF,TGTGCCAGCAGCCTTAATTACGACGGGGTTTCTGGCTACACCTTC,TRBV6-5,TRBJ1-2,NA,NA
CASSSPGTSGFYEQYF,TGCGCCAGCAGCTCCCCCGGGACTAGCGGATTCTACGAGCAGTACTTC,TRBV4-1,TRBJ2-7,TRBD2,NA
CASSFPLNEQFF,TGTGCCAGTAGTTTCCCACTCAATGAGCAGTTCTTC,TRBV19,TRBJ2-1,NA,once
CASSELRINTGELFF,TGTGCCAGCAGTGAGCTTAGGATAAACACCGGGGAGCTGTTTTTT,TRBV2,TRBJ2-2,NA,NA
CASSLAYRRGNTEAFF,TGTGCCAGCAGCTTAGCGTACCGGAGGGGGAACACTGAAGCTTTCTTT,TRBV7-9,TRBJ1-1,NA,NA
CASEKDSINEKLFF,TGTGCCAGCGAAAAGGACAGCATTAATGAAAAACTGTTTTTT,TRBV2,TRBJ1-4,NA,NA
CASSLEGYRFYNEQFF,TGCGCCAGCAGCTTGGAGGGGTACAGATTCTACAATGAGCAGTTCTTC,TRBV5-1,TRBJ2-1,NA,NA
CASSPVDRGLDYGYTF,TGTGCCAGCTCACCAGTGGACAGGGGGCTAGACTATGGCTACACCTTC,TRBV18,TRBJ1-2,TRBD1,NA
CASTPDWNEQFF,TGTGCCAGCACCCCGGACTGGAATGAGCAGTTCTTC,TRBV12-3/TRBV12-4,TRBJ2-1,NA,NA